This TCR beta chain was sequenced for a study of cytomegalovirus exposure and HLA in healthy donors. The V segment lost 0 bases and the J segment 2 bases; nucleotides outside the gene matches: 14. Germline values: CDR1 SGHNT, CDR2 YYREEE (reference sequence). The CDR3 is 18 residues long. The PCR ran on 60 Vbeta and 13 Jbeta primers. The repertoire was sequenced with immunoSEQ multiplex PCR; TCRdb's copy has only in-frame clones and lacks some. The sample has roughly 140,000 clones, approximately 68% seen once. Material: PBMCs. The chain links TRBV5-4 to TRBJ2-7; 7 nucleotides line up with TRBD2. This sequence originates from a man in his fifties or sixties in good health and CMV-seronegative. The CDR3 DNA is TGTGCCAGCAGCTTGGGGGGGGTTTGGGCGGGAGAAGCCTACGAGCAGTACTTC. Translation gives CASSLGGVWAGEAYEQYF.